This T cell receptor beta chain is from a study of shared clonotypes between healthy human individuals. Study-level information: Donors, aged 18 to 49, were a couple of women and a few men.

On this clone: The antigen is undetermined.

The sorted-subset replicate PCRs were given about 200 ng DNA, which is 30,000 or so T cell genomes. Clones were sequenced by immunoSEQ multiplex PCR, and TCRdb holds only the in-frame ones, with some missing. The data contain more than 400,000 clones, about 96% of them singletons. CDR3 length: 14 amino acids. V lost 1 base to trimming and J lost 5 bases, with 11 bases between them. Germline V lookup: CDR1 SGHVS, CDR2 FQNEAQ. General study findings and limits: The small donor group covered limited genetic and exposure diversity.

The chain has TRBV7-8 and TRBJ2-5; D gene unclear. The sample was naive CD4+ T cells sorted from blood. The subset is: CD45RA+ positively selected. This TCR derives from a woman younger than 45 in good health. CDR3 residues: CASSLGLGQETQYF. Here the CDR3 DNA reads TGTGCCAGCAGCTTAGGGCTGGGTCAGGAGACCCAGTACTTC. The full variable domain, its missing parts supplied by reference TRBV7-8 and TRBJ2-5, is GAGVSQSPRYKVAKRGQDVALRCDPISGHVSLFWYQQALGQGPEFLTYFQNEAQLDKSGLPSDRFFAERPEGSVSTLKIQRTQQEDSAVYLCASSLGLGQETQYFGPGTRLLVL.